Shown below are 8 T cell receptor beta chains from a single sample sequenced in a study of STAT5B mutations in CD4+ large granular lymphocyte leukemia. Repertoires were generated with immunoSEQ multiplex PCR, while TCRdb's copy carries only in-frame clones and drops some. Of more than 40,000 clones listed, 80% to 85% were seen once; the top ten hold more than 0.3%. The sequenced sample consisted of CD4+ T cells from blood buffy coats. Receptors originate from a human donor in good health.

The chain employs TRBV6-6 and TRBJ2-7, with 12 bases aligning to TRBD1. Unmatched junction bases numbered 3, after V lost 4 bases and J lost 5 bases. The germline V gene has CDR1 MNHNY and CDR2 SVGAGI (reference sequence). The CDR3 totals 14 residues. The CDR3 bases are TGTGCCAGCAGTTGGGGACAGGGGGCCCACGAGCAGTACTTC. It is translated as CASSWGQGAHEQYF.

The chain recombines TRBV5-8 with TRBJ2-5, with TRBD1 matching 8 bases. The CDR3 consists of 14 residues. V was clipped by 4 bases and J by 5 bases; unmatched bases: 7. Germline values: CDR1 SGHTS, CDR2 YDEGEE. CDR3 sequence reads: CASSQTGDRETQYF. The CDR3, as DNA: TGTGCCAGCAGCCAGACAGGGGACCGCGAGACCCAGTACTTC.

The rearrangement uses TRBV5-4 and TRBJ1-3, with 12 bases identical to TRBD1. CDR3 size: 16 residues. Trimming at V came to 0 bases and at J to 8 bases, leaving 6 bases not matched to a gene. The germline CDR1 and CDR2 sequences are SGHNT and YYREEE (reference sequence). The DNA for the CDR3 is TGTGCCAGCAGCTTGGGGGGACAGGGGGCAAGAGACACCATATATTTT. The encoded protein is CASSLGGQGARDTIYF.

The rearrangement uses TRBV5-1 and TRBJ2-1; 8 bases agree with TRBD2. Losses at the gene ends were 0 bases for V and 8 bases for J; bases not matched to a gene: 1. Germline-derived CDR1 and CDR2 are SGHRS and YFSETQ. This CDR3 comprises 13 residues. The CDR3 loop reads CASSLGSGDEQFF. DNA for the CDR3: TGCGCCAGCAGCTTGGGTAGCGGGGATGAGCAGTTCTTC.

The chain is built from TRBV4-1 and TRBJ2-5; D is ambiguous. CDR1 and CDR2 (germline): MGHRA, YSYEKL. V lost 0 bases to trimming and J lost 0 bases, with 5 bases between them. The CDR3 contains 14 residues. CDR3 sequence reads: CASSQDQYQETQYF. The DNA of the CDR3 is TGCGCCAGCAGCCAAGATCAGTACCAAGAGACCCAGTACTTC.

This chain connects TRBV10-1 to TRBJ2-5, with TRBD2 identical over 10 bases. The V gene end was trimmed by 6 bases and the J gene end by 1 base; junction bases not matched to a gene: 8. The CDR3 sequence is 16 residues long. The germline V gene has CDR1 WNHNN and CDR2 SYGVQD (reference sequence). CDR3 coding DNA: TGCGCCAGCAGCCACGGACTAGCGGCGATCCAAGAGACCCAGTACTTC. Its translation: CASSHGLAAIQETQYF.

This chain uses TRBV19 with TRBJ2-3; TRBD1 is a possible D gene (6 bases). This CDR3 region has 13 residues. Germline CDR1 and CDR2: LNHDA and SQIVND (reference sequence). V lost 4 bases, J lost 1 base, and 6 bases lay in between. The CDR3 reads CASSTGGTDTQYF. As DNA, the CDR3 is TGTGCCAGTAGTACAGGGGGCACAGATACGCAGTATTTT. The full variable domain, rest sourced from reference TRBV19 and TRBJ2-3, is DGGITQSPKYLFRKEGQNVTLSCEQNLNHDAMYWYRQDPGQGLRLIYYSQIVNDFQKGDIAEGYSVSREKKESFPLTVTSAQKNPTAFYLCASSTGGTDTQYFGPGTRLTVL.

In DNA, the CDR3 is TGTGCCATCAGTCCGGGTTTGGCAGATACGCAGTATTTT. Encoded protein: CAISPGLADTQYF. This rearrangement joins TRBV10-3 to TRBJ2-3; no clear D. The CDR3 runs to 13 residues. The V and J ends lost 5 bases and 4 bases respectively, with 10 bases between them. The germline CDR1 and CDR2 sequences are ENHRY and SYGVKD.